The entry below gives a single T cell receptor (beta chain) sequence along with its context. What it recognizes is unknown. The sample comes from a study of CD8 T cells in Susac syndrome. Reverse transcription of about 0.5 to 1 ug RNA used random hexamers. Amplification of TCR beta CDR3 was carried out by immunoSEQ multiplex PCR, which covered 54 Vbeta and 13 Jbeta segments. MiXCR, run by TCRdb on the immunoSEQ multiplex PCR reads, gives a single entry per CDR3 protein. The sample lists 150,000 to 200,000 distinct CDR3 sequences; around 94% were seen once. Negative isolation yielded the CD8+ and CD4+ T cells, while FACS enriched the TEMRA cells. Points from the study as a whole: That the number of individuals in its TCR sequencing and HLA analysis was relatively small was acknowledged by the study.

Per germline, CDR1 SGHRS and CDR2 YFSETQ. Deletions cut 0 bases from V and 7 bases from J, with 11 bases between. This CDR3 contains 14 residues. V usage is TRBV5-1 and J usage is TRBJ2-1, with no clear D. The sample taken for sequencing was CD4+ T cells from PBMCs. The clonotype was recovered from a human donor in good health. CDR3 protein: CASSLGAGLNEQFF. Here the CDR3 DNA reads TGCGCCAGCAGCTTGGGCGCAGGCTTAAATGAGCAGTTCTTC.